The clone carrying this TCR beta chain was observed many times. These data belong to a study of regulatory T cells in long-lasting Graves disease. Study summary: Graves' cases, newly diagnosed, had used antithyroid drugs under 3 months.

Time point of the sample: newly diagnosed GD, antithyroid drugs for less than 3 months. PBMCs were the source of the RNA used for TCR sequencing. CDR1 and CDR2 (germline): KGHSH, LQKENI. After removal of 6 bases from V and 8 bases from J, the junction contained 10 bases not matched to a gene. This CDR3 spans 14 amino acids. Arm-PCR of CDR3 regions and iRepertoire HTBI primers were the basis on which TCR beta libraries were built. Via MiXCR, TCRdb re-called the multiplex PCR reads, giving one row per CDR3 protein. Of hundreds of thousands of distinct CDR3 sequences in the sample, over 15% were seen once. In addition, the sample was reused for a study of T cells in Graves' hyperthyroidism and ophthalmopathy. According to that study: First-round RT-PCR with HTBI primers amplified the TCR CDR3 region. Blood samples included most of the expanded thyroid clonotypes exceeding 0.001.

The TCR originated in a woman aged 30 to 39 with Graves disease. The source was peripheral blood mononuclear cells (PBMCs), collected at new diagnosis, from a patient treated with antithyroid drugs. The J gene is TRBJ2-3, the V gene TRBV18, with 8 bases identical to TRBD1. In nucleotides, the CDR3 is TGTGCCAGCTCCCCCCGACAGGGGCGAGGTACGCAGTATTTT. This translates into CASSPRQGRGTQYF.